This TCR beta chain was recovered during a study of blood T cell repertoires in COVID-19. Study summary: Sites in the United States, Italy and Spain provided acute and convalescent COVID-19 samples. Sample material is recorded as cDNA or gDNA derived from T cells, B-cell-depleted T cells, or PBMCs.

V was clipped by 0 bases and J by 4 bases; unmatched bases: 8. CDR1 and CDR2 (germline): MGHRA, YSYEKL. The CDR3 sequence is 17 residues long. Authors' methods: Reference gene primer amplification in the assay estimated nucleated cell counts. Repertoires were generated with immunoSEQ multiplex PCR, while TCRdb's copy carries only in-frame clones and drops some. That table gives V, J and clone size, and the DNA gave D and trimming. Among hundreds of thousands of clones, around 87% were seen once, and the ten largest hold about 1.2%. Sequencing input: peripheral blood. The clonotype comes from a man between 65 and 85 years old with acute or convalescent COVID-19. J is TRBJ2-4 and V is TRBV4-1, with 8 bases lining up with TRBD1. CDR3: CASSQDPGRGRKNIQYF. The CDR3 nucleotides read TGCGCCAGCAGCCAAGATCCGGGCAGGGGGCGGAAAAACATTCAGTACTTC.